This TCR beta chain was documented in a study of blood T cell repertoires in COVID-19. Study in general: Acute and convalescent COVID-19 samples came from the United States, Italy and Spain. From T cells, B-cell-depleted T cells, or PBMCs came the material, which was cDNA or gDNA.

V shed 5 bases, J shed 9 bases, and the junction held 10 bases outside the gene matches. There are 15 residues in the CDR3. Germline CDR1 SNHLY, CDR2 FYNNEI. In the original processing: It was from reference gene primer amplification that nucleated cell counts were estimated. Method: immunoSEQ multiplex PCR; TCRdb's copy keeps in-frame clones and lacks some. That table supplies the V and J calls and clone size; D and trimming were determined from the DNA. The sample has 200,000 to 250,000 clones; about 86% are singletons. The sample comprised peripheral blood. The chain recombines TRBV2 with TRBJ2-1; TRBD2 aligns across 10 bases. This clonotype originated in a woman aged 45-59 years with acute or convalescent COVID-19. The CDR3 nucleotides read TGTGCCAGCAGTCCAACAGCTAGCGGGAGCGGTGAGCAGTTCTTC. Its protein is CASSPTASGSGEQFF.